A single sample is the source of the 3 T cell receptor beta chains below, sequenced in a study of T cells after posttransplantation cyclophosphamide. A marrow graft followed busulfan-fludarabine conditioning, with cyclophosphamide on days +3 and +4. Profiling relied on immunoSEQ multiplex PCR, and the TCRdb table lists in-frame clones only, not all of them. This table holds 12,000 or so clones, about 89% found once. This specimen was PBMCs, taken after allogeneic stem cell transplant with posttransplant cyclophosphamide. These receptor sequences come from a female patient aged 25-40 years who received an allogeneic stem cell transplant from an unrelated donor, was CMV-positive, and had no GVHD. T cells may partly derive from the graft donor.

The V gene is TRBV25-1, the J gene TRBJ2-1, with D hard to call. Trimming removed 7 bases at V and 0 bases at J, with 4 bases between. The CDR3 consists of 12 residues. Germline values: CDR1 MGHDK, CDR2 SYGVNS. Here the CDR3 DNA reads TGTGCCAGCACGGGCTCCTACAATGAGCAGTTCTTC. This gives the protein CASTGSYNEQFF. Full variable domain (remainder filled in from reference TRBV25-1 and TRBJ2-1): EADIYQTPRYLVIGTGKKITLECSQTMGHDKMYWYQQDPGMELHLIHYSYGVNSTEKGDLSSESTVSRIRTEHFPLTLESARPSHTSQYLCASTGSYNEQFFGPGTRLTVL.

Details on this clone: Germline is not matched at one junction end, which may reflect a read error. The V gene is TRBV15, the J gene TRBJ2-5; weak D call: TRBD1 (5 bases). The CDR3 sequence is 14 residues long. The germline V gene has CDR1 LNHNV and CDR2 YYDKDF (reference sequence). CDR3: CATGRGDSQETQYF. As DNA, the CDR3 is TGTGCCACCGGCAGAGGTGACAGTCAGGAGACCCAGTACTTC.

This chain uses TRBV18 with TRBJ2-5; TRBD1 is a possible D gene (6 bases). The germline V and J ends were trimmed by 0 bases and 6 bases, with 11 bases remaining between them. Germline V CDR1 and CDR2: KGHSH, LQKENI. The CDR3 consists of 14 residues. In DNA form, the CDR3 reads TGTGCCAGCTCACCACCGATGGACAGCCAGACCCAGTACTTC. It specifies CASSPPMDSQTQYF.